The 25 T cell receptor beta chains in this list originate from one sample, sequenced in a study of patients and donors after allogeneic stem cell transplantation (dated by TCRdb to 2020 to 2022). Receptor amplification or capture employed RT-PCR. Sequencing took place on a NextSeq 550. TCRdb took the public reads, trimmed them with fastp at Q25, ran MiXCR for clone calling and kept in-frame beta chains. Every distinct CDR3 protein forms one entry, paired with its most common genes and DNA. A total of 800,000 to 1,000,000 distinct CDR3 sequences appear in this sample, roughly 18% of them only once. The ten largest clonotypes hold 5.5% to 6.5% of the sample. Sequencing was carried out using blood, either unsorted or a sorted T cell fraction (not recorded which). The receptors here all came from a human donor who was either an allogeneic HSCT recipient or a stem cell or donor lymphocyte infusion donor (not recorded which). It is not recorded whose cells these are; they may come from a transplant donor.

The chain employs TRBV6-5 and TRBJ2-1; D may be TRBD2 (6 bases). The CDR3 has 13 amino acids. Trimming stripped 0 bases from V and 10 bases from J, with 10 bases between. CDR1 is MNHEY, CDR2 SVGAGI, per germline. The CDR3 reads CASSYSVGGEQFF. DNA of the CDR3: TGTGCCAGCAGTTACTCGGTTGGGGGGGAGCAGTTCTTC.

The CDR3 nucleotides are TGTGCCAGCAGCGTAGGAGTAGCGGGAGCGGGAGGGGGTCTCAATGAGCAGTTCTTC. This gives the protein CASSVGVAGAGGGLNEQFF. The chain links TRBV9 to TRBJ2-1; 10 bases match TRBD2. CDR3 size: 19 residues. With V trimmed by 0 bases and J by 6 bases, 15 bases remained unmatched. Looked up from germline, CDR1 is SGDLS and CDR2 is YYNGEE.

A few counts support this clonotype. The CDR3 bases are TGCGCCAGCAGCCAAGATCCCCCCGGGCCAGAAAAACTGTTTTTT. Amino acids: CASSQDPPGPEKLFF. This chain uses TRBV4-3 with TRBJ1-4; unclear D gene. The V end lost 0 bases, the J end lost 8 bases, and 13 bases lay between the germline ends. Per the germline V gene, CDR1 is LGHNA and CDR2 is YSLEER. The CDR3 consists of 15 residues.

The rearrangement joins TRBV20-1 to TRBJ2-3; the D gene is possibly TRBD2 (5 bases). The V end was cut by 6 bases, the J end by 2 bases, with 12 bases between. The germline V gene has CDR1 DFQATT and CDR2 SNEGSKA (reference sequence). CDR3 size: 13 residues. CDR3 protein: CSAPSLTTDTQYF. The CDR3 nucleotides are TGCAGTGCCCCTAGCTTAACCACAGATACGCAGTATTTT.

This clonotype was seen a few times. The chain recombines TRBV29-1 with TRBJ1-4; possible D gene TRBD1, 5 bases. The V gene's germline CDR1 is SQVTM and CDR2 ANQGSEA. The ends were cut back, 7 bases at V and 4 bases at J, with 13 bases in the middle. The CDR3 length is 13 residues. The CDR3 here is CSAAGGINEKLFF. The CDR3 DNA sequence: TGCAGCGCTGCCGGGGGGATTAATGAAAAACTGTTTTTT. Full variable domain (outside the CDR3, taken from reference TRBV29-1 and TRBJ1-4): SAVISQKPSRDICQRGTSLTIQCQVDSQVTMMFWYRQQPGQSLTLIATANQGSEATYESGFVIDKFPISRPNLTFSTLTVSNMSPEDSSIYLCSAAGGINEKLFFGSGTQLSVL.

The rearrangement links TRBV6-1 to TRBJ1-2; a possible D gene is TRBD1 (5 bases). Trimming shortened V by 6 bases and J by 14 bases, and 7 bases separated the two germline ends. Germline lookup yields CDR1 MNHNS and CDR2 SASEGT. This CDR3 is built from 8 residues. The CDR3 coding sequence is TGTGCCAGCAGGGGGGGGACCTTC. It is translated as CASRGGTF.

The CDR3 here is CASSLFQGITEAFF. CDR3 nucleotide sequence: TGTGCCAGCAGCTTATTCCAGGGAATCACTGAAGCTTTCTTT. The chain uses TRBV7-6 and TRBJ1-1, with a weak D call TRBD1 (5 bases). Trimming left V 2 bases short and J 4 bases short, with 11 bases between. The CDR3 spans 14 residues. Germline V gene lookup returns CDR1 SGHVS and CDR2 FNYEAQ.

This clonotype was counted only a few times. The genes are TRBV7-2 and TRBJ2-3, with D tentatively TRBD1 (6 bases). V was cut by 6 bases and J by 1 base, with 14 bases left in between. Looked up from germline, CDR1 is SGHTA and CDR2 is FQGNSA. CDR3 length: 15 residues. In DNA form, the CDR3 reads TGTGCCAGCAGGAAACAGGGTCGGGGCACAGATACGCAGTATTTT. The encoded protein is CASRKQGRGTDTQYF.

The J gene is TRBJ2-5, the V gene TRBV20-1; TRBD2 agrees at 15 bases. CDR1 is DFQATT, CDR2 SNEGSKA, per germline (reference sequence). J lost 4 bases, V lost 4 bases, and 7 bases had no gene match. The CDR3 is 16 residues long. CDR3 residues: CSATNKGLAGGETQYF. CDR3 DNA sequence: TGCAGTGCTACCAACAAGGGACTAGCGGGGGGAGAGACCCAGTACTTC.

This clonotype was picked up a small number of times. The chain carries TRBV11-2 and TRBJ1-5; D remains unclear. Trimming took 4 bases from V and 4 from J, leaving 14 bases between them. The germline gives CDR1 SGHAT, CDR2 FQNNGV. There are 15 residues in the CDR3. The CDR3 DNA is TGTGCCAGCAGCTCAAAGGGTGGTACAAATCAGCCCCAGCATTTT. Translation: CASSSKGGTNQPQHF.

This clonotype occurred a few times. CDR3 sequence reads: CASTVGRSSYNEQFF. CDR3 nucleotide sequence: TGTGCCTCCACCGTCGGTCGGAGCTCCTACAATGAGCAGTTCTTC. The V and J genes are TRBV11-2 and TRBJ2-1; D is unclear. The V end lost 11 bases, the J end lost 0 bases, and 17 bases lay between the germline ends. Germline values: CDR1 SGHAT, CDR2 FQNNGV. The CDR3 totals 15 residues.

This clonotype has more than one count but fewer than ten. This chain connects TRBV4-1 to TRBJ2-7; 7 bases align to TRBD1. This CDR3 is 15 amino acids long. V dropped 2 bases and J dropped 1; count of bases not matched to a gene: 5. In germline, CDR1 is MGHRA, CDR2 YSYEKL. The DNA of the CDR3 is TGCGCCAGCAGCCAAAGACAGGGTTCGTCCTACGAGCAGTACTTC. Its protein is CASSQRQGSSYEQYF.

The chain employs TRBV10-3 and TRBJ2-5, with 9 bases aligning to TRBD2. The CDR3 consists of 13 residues. V gave up 8 bases and J gave up 1 base; unmatched junction bases: 2. Germline V CDR1 and CDR2: ENHRY, SYGVKD. The CDR3 bases are TGTGCCATCGGGACTAGCTCCCAAGAGACCCAGTACTTC. This sequence encodes CAIGTSSQETQYF.

This clonotype has ten or more counts. The rearrangement uses TRBV24-1 and TRBJ2-2; tentative D call: TRBD1 (6 bases). The germline V gene encodes CDR1 KGHDR and CDR2 SFDVKD. This CDR3 contains 15 residues. Trimming shortened V by 4 bases and J by 1 base, and 9 bases separated the two germline ends. CDR3 sequence (DNA): TGTGCCACCAGTGACCTGACAGGGAACACCGGGGAGCTGTTTTTT. Its translation: CATSDLTGNTGELFF.

This chain uses TRBV2 with TRBJ1-5, with D hard to call. V lost 8 bases, J lost 2 bases, and 13 bases lay in between. CDR1 SNHLY and CDR2 FYNNEI come from the germline V gene. The CDR3 runs 14 residues. The CDR3 region has the DNA TGTGCCAGCGATGACTTAAGACGCAATCAGCCCCAGCATTTT. Translation gives CASDDLRRNQPQHF.

V is TRBV3-1 and J is TRBJ1-1; D gene uncertain. Germline V gene lookup returns CDR1 LGHDT and CDR2 YNNKEL (reference sequence). The ends were cut back, 0 bases at V and 2 bases at J, with 19 bases in the middle. This CDR3 region has 18 residues. CDR3 in amino acids: CASSQDNEVYWANTEAFF. The CDR3 DNA reads TGTGCCAGCAGCCAAGATAATGAAGTCTATTGGGCAAACACTGAAGCTTTCTTT.

The chain combines TRBV25-1 with TRBJ2-2, with a possible D match to TRBD2 (6 bases). Germline V gene lookup returns CDR1 MGHDK and CDR2 SYGVNS. Trimming removed 2 bases from V and 0 bases from J, with 19 bases in between. The CDR3 extends over 19 amino acids. The CDR3 DNA reads as TGTGCCAGCAGTGAAGATGGGGGGTGGCTAGCCTCGAACACCGGGGAGCTGTTTTTT. It translates to CASSEDGGWLASNTGELFF.

This clonotype has only a few counts. The chain joins TRBV5-6 to TRBJ2-1; D remains ambiguous. Trimming stripped 0 bases from V and 0 bases from J, with 7 bases between. The CDR3 extends over 15 amino acids. CDR1 SGHDT and CDR2 YYEEEE come from the germline V gene. This CDR3 is CASSLEIGSYNEQFF. Written as DNA, the CDR3 is TGTGCCAGCAGCTTGGAGATCGGCTCCTACAATGAGCAGTTCTTC.

This clonotype was picked up a small number of times. The chain joins TRBV5-1 to TRBJ1-1; no reliable D call. Trimming took off 4 bases at V and 7 bases at J, with 20 bases between the two ends. This CDR3 spans 15 amino acids. Germline V gene data show CDR1 as SGHRS and CDR2 as YFSETQ. The CDR3 coding sequence is TGCGCCAGCAGCGGAAGATGGGGTACCCGGAATGAAGCTTTCTTT. Protein: CASSGRWGTRNEAFF.

This clonotype was detected only a few times. The rearrangement uses TRBV6-5 and TRBJ1-2, with no clear D. CDR3 length: 17 residues. The germline V gene encodes CDR1 MNHEY and CDR2 SVGAGI. Trimming removed 2 bases from V and 2 bases from J, with 18 bases in between. CDR3: CASSYDFRAEINYGYTF. The CDR3 region has the DNA TGTGCCAGCAGTTACGATTTTAGGGCAGAAATAAACTATGGCTACACCTTC.

The chain uses TRBV5-1 and TRBJ1-6; 10 nucleotides line up with TRBD1. V lost 1 base to trimming and J lost 2 bases; unmatched junction nucleotides: 12. This CDR3 has 20 residues. Germline V gene sequence: CDR1 SGHRS, CDR2 YFSETQ. The CDR3 loop is CASSLMGQGIRVPYNSPLHF. CDR3 bases: TGCGCCAGCAGCTTGATGGGACAGGGGATAAGGGTGCCCTATAATTCACCCCTCCACTTT.

Only a few counts were recorded for this clonotype. This chain joins TRBV5-1 and TRBJ1-5; D unclear. Trimming cost V 3 bases and J 3 bases, with 13 bases left between them. The CDR3 length is 15 residues. Germline V gives CDR1 SGHRS, CDR2 YFSETQ. CDR3 coding DNA: TGCGCCAGCAGCTCCGCCTCCGGGATCAATCAGCCCCAGCATTTT. Protein: CASSSASGINQPQHF.

The chain joins TRBV20-1 to TRBJ2-3; 11 nucleotides match TRBD2. CDR1 and CDR2 (germline): DFQATT, SNEGSKA (reference sequence). After removal of 5 bases from V and 1 base from J, the junction contained 8 bases not matched to a gene. The CDR3 totals 16 residues. The CDR3 sequence is CSAQLAGGRGTDTQYF. CDR3 in DNA: TGCAGTGCTCAGCTAGCGGGGGGTCGGGGCACAGATACGCAGTATTTT.

This clonotype was recorded at least ten times. The chain links TRBV6-1 to TRBJ2-3; tentative D call: TRBD1 (5 bases). Trimming removed 6 bases at V and 1 base at J, with 11 bases between. Germline V gene data show CDR1 as MNHNS and CDR2 as SASEGT. The CDR3 has 14 residues. The CDR3 here is CASSQQGGTDTQYF. CDR3 sequence (DNA): TGTGCCAGCAGCCAACAAGGGGGCACAGATACGCAGTATTTT.

The chain joins TRBV7-8 to TRBJ2-2; maybe TRBD2 (6 bases). The CDR3 totals 15 residues. The V gene lost 5 bases and the J gene lost 4 bases, with 14 bases spanning the gap. From germline, CDR1 is SGHVS and CDR2 FQNEAQ. CDR3 loop: CASSTSSPTTGELFF. DNA for the CDR3: TGTGCCAGCAGCACTAGCTCCCCGACCACCGGGGAGCTGTTTTTT.